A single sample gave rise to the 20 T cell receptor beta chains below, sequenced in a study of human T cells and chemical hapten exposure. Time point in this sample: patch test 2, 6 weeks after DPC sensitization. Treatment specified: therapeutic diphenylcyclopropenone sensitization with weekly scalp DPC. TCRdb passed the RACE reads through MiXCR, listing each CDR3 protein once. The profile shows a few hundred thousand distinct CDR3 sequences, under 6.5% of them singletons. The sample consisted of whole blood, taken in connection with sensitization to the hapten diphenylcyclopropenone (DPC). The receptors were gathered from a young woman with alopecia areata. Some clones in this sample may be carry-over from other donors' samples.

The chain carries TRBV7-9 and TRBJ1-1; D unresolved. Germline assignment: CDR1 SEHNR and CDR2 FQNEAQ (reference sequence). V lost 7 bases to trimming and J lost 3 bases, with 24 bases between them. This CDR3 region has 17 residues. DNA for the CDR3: TGTGCCAGCACCGAGGATGAGGAATTCAGGCGTGACACTGAAGCTTTCTTT. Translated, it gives CASTEDEEFRRDTEAFF.

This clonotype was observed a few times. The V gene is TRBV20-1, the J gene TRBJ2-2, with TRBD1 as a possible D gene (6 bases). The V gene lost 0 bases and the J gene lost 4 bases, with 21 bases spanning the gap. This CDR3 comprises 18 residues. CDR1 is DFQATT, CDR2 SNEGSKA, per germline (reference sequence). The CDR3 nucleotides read TGCAGTGCTAGAGATCCAGGGGCGCGTTGTTGTGGCACCGGGGAGCTGTTTTTT. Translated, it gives CSARDPGARCCGTGELFF.

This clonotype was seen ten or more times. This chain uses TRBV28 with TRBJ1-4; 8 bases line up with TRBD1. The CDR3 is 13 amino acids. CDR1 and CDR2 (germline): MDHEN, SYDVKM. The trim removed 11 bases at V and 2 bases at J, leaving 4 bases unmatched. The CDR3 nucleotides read TGTGCCTGCCAGGGGGCGACTAATGAAAAACTGTTTTTT. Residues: CACQGATNEKLFF.

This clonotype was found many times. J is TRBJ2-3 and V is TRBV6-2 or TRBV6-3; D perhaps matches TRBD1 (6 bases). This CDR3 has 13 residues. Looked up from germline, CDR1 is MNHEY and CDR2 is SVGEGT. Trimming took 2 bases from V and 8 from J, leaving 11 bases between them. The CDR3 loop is CASSYEGGPTQYF. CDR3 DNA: TGTGCCAGCAGTTACGAAGGGGGACCTACGCAGTATTTT.

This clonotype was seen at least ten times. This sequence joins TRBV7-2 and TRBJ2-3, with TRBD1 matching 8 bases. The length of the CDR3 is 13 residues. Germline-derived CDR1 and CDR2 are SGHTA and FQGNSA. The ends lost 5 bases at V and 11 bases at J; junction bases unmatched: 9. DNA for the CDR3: TGTGCCAGCAGCCCTCTGCGGGGACAGGAGCAGTATTTT. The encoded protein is CASSPLRGQEQYF.

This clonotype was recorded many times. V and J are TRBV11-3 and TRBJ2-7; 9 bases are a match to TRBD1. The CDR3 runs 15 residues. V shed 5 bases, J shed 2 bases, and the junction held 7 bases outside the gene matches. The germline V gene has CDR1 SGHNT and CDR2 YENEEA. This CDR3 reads CASSPGQGLAYEQYF. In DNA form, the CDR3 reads TGTGCCAGCAGCCCTGGACAGGGGTTGGCCTACGAGCAGTACTTC.

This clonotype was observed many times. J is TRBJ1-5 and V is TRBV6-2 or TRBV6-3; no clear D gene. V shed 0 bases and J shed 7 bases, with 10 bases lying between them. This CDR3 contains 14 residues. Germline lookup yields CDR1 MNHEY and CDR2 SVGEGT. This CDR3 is CASSYSRTVQPQHF. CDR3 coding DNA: TGTGCCAGCAGTTACTCAAGGACTGTGCAGCCCCAGCATTTT.

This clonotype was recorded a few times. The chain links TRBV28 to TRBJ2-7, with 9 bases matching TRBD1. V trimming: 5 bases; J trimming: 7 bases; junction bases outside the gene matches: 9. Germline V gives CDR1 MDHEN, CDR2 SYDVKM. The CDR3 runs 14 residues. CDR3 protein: CASSPGDRAQEQYF. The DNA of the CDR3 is TGTGCCAGCAGTCCCGGGGACAGGGCGCAAGAGCAGTACTTC.

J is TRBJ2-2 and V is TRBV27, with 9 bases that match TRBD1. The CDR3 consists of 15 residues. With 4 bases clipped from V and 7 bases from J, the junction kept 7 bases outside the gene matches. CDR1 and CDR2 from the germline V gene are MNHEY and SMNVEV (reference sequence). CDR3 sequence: CASSSTGGYDGELFF. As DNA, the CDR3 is TGTGCCAGCAGTTCTACAGGGGGCTACGACGGGGAGCTGTTTTTT.

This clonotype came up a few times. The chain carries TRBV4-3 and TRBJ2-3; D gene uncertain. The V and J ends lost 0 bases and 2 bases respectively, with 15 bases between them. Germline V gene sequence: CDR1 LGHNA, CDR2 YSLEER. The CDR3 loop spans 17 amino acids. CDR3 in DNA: TGCGCCAGCAGCCAAGATGCGGCAGGTCGATTCACAGATACGCAGTATTTT. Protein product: CASSQDAAGRFTDTQYF.

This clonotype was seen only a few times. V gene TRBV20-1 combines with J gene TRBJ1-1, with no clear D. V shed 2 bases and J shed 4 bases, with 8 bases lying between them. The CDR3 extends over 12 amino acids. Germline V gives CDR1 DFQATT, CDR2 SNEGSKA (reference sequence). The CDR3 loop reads CSARSLGTEAFF. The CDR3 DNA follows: TGCAGTGCTAGATCCTTGGGCACTGAAGCTTTCTTT.

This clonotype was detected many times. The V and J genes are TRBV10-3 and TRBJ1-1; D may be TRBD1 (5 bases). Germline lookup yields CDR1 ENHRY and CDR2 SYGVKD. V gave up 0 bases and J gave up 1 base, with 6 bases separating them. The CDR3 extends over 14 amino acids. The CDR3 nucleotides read TGTGCCATCAGTGAGTCTGGGGGGAACACTGAAGCTTTCTTT. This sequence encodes CAISESGGNTEAFF.

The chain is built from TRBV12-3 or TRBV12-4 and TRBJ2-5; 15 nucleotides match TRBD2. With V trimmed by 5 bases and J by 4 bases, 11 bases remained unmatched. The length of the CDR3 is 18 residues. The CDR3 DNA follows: TGTGCCAGCAGTCAACGGACGGGGACTAGCGGGGGGTTAGAGACCCAGTACTTC. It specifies CASSQRTGTSGGLETQYF.

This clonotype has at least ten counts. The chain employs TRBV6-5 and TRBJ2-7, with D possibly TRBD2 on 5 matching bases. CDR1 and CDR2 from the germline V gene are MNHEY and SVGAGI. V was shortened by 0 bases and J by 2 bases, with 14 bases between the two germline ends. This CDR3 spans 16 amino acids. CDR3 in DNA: TGTGCCAGCAGTTACTCGAATTGGGTGGAGGCCTACGAGCAGTACTTC. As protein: CASSYSNWVEAYEQYF.

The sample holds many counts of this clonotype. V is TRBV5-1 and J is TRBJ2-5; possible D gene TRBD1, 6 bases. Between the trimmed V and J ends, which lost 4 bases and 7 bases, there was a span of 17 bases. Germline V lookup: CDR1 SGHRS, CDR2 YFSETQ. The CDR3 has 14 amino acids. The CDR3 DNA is TGCGCCAGCAGCACAGGGACGGTGACAGGGACCCAGTACTTC. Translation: CASSTGTVTGTQYF.

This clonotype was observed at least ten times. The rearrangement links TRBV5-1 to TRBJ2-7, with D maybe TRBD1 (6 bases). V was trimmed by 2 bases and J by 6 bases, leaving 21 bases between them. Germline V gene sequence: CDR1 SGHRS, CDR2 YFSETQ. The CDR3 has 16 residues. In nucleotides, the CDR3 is TGCGCCAGCAGCTTTCCACGGGGCCCCCAAGGGGGCGAGCAGTACTTC. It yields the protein CASSFPRGPQGGEQYF. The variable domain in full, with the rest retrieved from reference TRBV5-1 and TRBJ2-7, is KAGVTQTPRYLIKTRGQQVTLSCSPISGHRSVSWYQQTPGQGLQFLFEYFSETQRNKGNFPGRFSGRQFSNSRSEMNVSTLELGDSALYLCASSFPRGPQGGEQYFGPGTRLTVT.

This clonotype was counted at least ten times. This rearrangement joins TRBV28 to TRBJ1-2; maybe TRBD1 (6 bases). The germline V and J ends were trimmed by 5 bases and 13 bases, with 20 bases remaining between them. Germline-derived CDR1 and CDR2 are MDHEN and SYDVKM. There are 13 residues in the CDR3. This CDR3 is CASSPNPDSPCTF. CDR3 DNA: TGTGCCAGCAGTCCGAACCCGGACAGTCCCTGCACCTTC.

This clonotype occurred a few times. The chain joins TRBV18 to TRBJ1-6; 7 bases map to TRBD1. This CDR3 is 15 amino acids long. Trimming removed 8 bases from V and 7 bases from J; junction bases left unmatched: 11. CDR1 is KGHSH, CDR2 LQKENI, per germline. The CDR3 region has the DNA TGTGCCAGCACCGACGAGGGGGCCCCGAATTCACCCCTCCACTTT. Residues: CASTDEGAPNSPLHF.

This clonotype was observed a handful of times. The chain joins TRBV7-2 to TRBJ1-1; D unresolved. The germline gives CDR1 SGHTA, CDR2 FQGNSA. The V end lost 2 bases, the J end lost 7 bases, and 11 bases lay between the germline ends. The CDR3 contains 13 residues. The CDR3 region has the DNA TGTGCCAGCAGCTTACTCGTACAGTATGAAGCTTTCTTT. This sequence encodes CASSLLVQYEAFF.

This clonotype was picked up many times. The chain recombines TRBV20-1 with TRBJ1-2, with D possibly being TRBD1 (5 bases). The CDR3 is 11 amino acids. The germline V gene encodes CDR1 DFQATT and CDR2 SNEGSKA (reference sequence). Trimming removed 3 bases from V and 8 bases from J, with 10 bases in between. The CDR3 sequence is CSARGEAGYTF. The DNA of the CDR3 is TGCAGTGCTAGGGGGGAGGCGGGCTACACCTTC.